The 6 T cell receptor beta chains given below trace back to one sample, sequenced in a study of identical twins. TCRdb re-derived calls from the 5' RACE reads in MiXCR, one entry per CDR3 protein. Of about 890,000 distinct CDR3 sequences in the sample, approximately 13% were seen once. This sample was shared with a second study, whose subject was yellow fever vaccine responses in identical twins.

What was sequenced was PBMCs. The receptors derive from a young woman in good health.

V gene TRBV28 combines with J gene TRBJ1-2; D is uncertain. Looked up from germline, CDR1 is MDHEN and CDR2 is SYDVKM. This CDR3 has 13 residues. V dropped 6 bases and J dropped 8 bases, with 16 bases sitting between them. CDR3 DNA sequence: TGTGCCAGCAGGGACGCTCTCATGTGGGGCTACACCTTC. As protein: CASRDALMWGYTF.

This clonotype was seen more than once but under ten times. The chain is built from TRBV12-3 or TRBV12-4 and TRBJ1-2; the D is unclear. The CDR3 length is 13 residues. Between the trimmed V and J ends, which lost 4 bases and 3 bases, there was a span of 9 bases. The CDR3 loop is CASSSKGYYGYTF. The DNA of the CDR3 is TGTGCCAGCAGTTCTAAGGGATACTATGGCTACACCTTC.

This clonotype appeared many times. This chain links TRBV5-1 with TRBJ2-2, with D unclear. This CDR3 comprises 13 residues. Germline CDR1 and CDR2: SGHRS and YFSETQ. The germline V and J ends were trimmed by 4 bases and 6 bases, with 10 bases remaining between them. The CDR3 is CASSQTVAGELFF. The CDR3 nucleotides are TGCGCCAGCAGCCAGACCGTGGCCGGGGAGCTGTTTTTT. Looking up the rest from reference TRBV5-1 and TRBJ2-2 gives the full variable domain: KAGVTQTPRYLIKTRGQQVTLSCSPISGHRSVSWYQQTPGQGLQFLFEYFSETQRNKGNFPGRFSGRQFSNSRSEMNVSTLELGDSALYLCASSQTVAGELFFGEGSRLTVL.

V is TRBV18 and J is TRBJ2-7; a weak D match, TRBD1 (6 bases). This CDR3 has 14 residues. The V gene lost 3 bases and the J gene lost 1 base, with 10 bases spanning the gap. Germline V lookup: CDR1 KGHSH, CDR2 LQKENI. CDR3 loop: CASSPDSFSYEQYF. In nucleotides, the CDR3 is TGTGCCAGCTCACCGGACAGTTTTTCCTACGAGCAGTACTTC.

The chain recombines TRBV15 with TRBJ2-5; D not resolved. Germline V gene data show CDR1 as LNHNV and CDR2 as YYDKDF (reference sequence). V lost 2 bases and J 3 bases, leaving 7 bases between the germline ends. The CDR3 covers 13 residues. The CDR3 region is CATSRRWEETQYF. In nucleotides, the CDR3 is TGTGCCACCAGCAGACGGTGGGAAGAGACCCAGTACTTC.

The genes are TRBV11-2 and TRBJ1-6, with 9 bases lining up with TRBD1. Germline V gives CDR1 SGHAT, CDR2 FQNNGV. The CDR3 length is 16 residues. Losses at the gene ends were 0 bases for V and 10 bases for J; bases not matched to a gene: 7. The CDR3 loop reads CASSLDMKTGGSPLHF. CDR3 DNA: TGTGCCAGCAGCTTAGATATGAAGACAGGGGGATCACCCCTCCACTTT.